These 28 T cell receptor beta chains were sequenced from one sample in a study of T cell changes during pregnancy in multiple sclerosis (dated by TCRdb to between 2017 and 2020). Receptor libraries were prepared by the immunoSEQ multiplex PCR assay. This immuneACCESS table, as held by TCRdb, lists in-frame sequences with V and J called but not all clones. Of the missing ones, under half trace to an unresolved V gene in checked studies; the others have no known cause. In this sample the table shows 99,000 or so clones, under 95% of which occur a single time. About 0.98% of the sample rests with the top ten. The sample was peripheral blood, taken after pregnancy. The receptors derive from a female donor with multiple sclerosis, enrolled in a pregnancy study.

The rearrangement links TRBV19 to TRBJ1-3; D not resolved. Germline lookup yields CDR1 LNHDA and CDR2 SQIVND (reference sequence). The CDR3 extends over 16 amino acids. Trimming removed 3 bases at V and 0 bases at J, with 12 bases between. The CDR3 region has the DNA TGTGCCAGTAGTATCGGAGGCAGTCGCTCTGGAAACACCATATATTTT. Encoded protein: CASSIGGSRSGNTIYF. Full variable domain (missing parts from reference TRBV19 and TRBJ1-3): DGGITQSPKYLFRKEGQNVTLSCEQNLNHDAMYWYRQDPGQGLRLIYYSQIVNDFQKGDIAEGYSVSREKKESFPLTVTSAQKNPTAFYLCASSIGGSRSGNTIYFGEGSWLTVV.

The rearrangement links TRBV27 to TRBJ2-7, with 9 nucleotides matching TRBD1. V shed 5 bases, J shed 2 bases, and the junction held 10 bases outside the gene matches. Germline V gives CDR1 MNHEY, CDR2 SMNVEV (reference sequence). The CDR3 is 16 amino acids. CDR3 sequence (DNA): TGTGCCAGCAGTACTTCTCGACAGGGGGAAACCTACGAGCAGTACTTC. Its protein product is CASSTSRQGETYEQYF.

CDR3 nucleotide sequence: TGTGCCAGCAGCCCGACTAGCGGGACGAACACCGGGGAGCTGTTTTTT. Its protein is CASSPTSGTNTGELFF. The chain is built from TRBV13 and TRBJ2-2; 11 bases line up with TRBD2. J gave up 0 bases and V 5 bases, and 2 bases lay outside the gene matches. This CDR3 has 16 residues. Germline assignment: CDR1 PRHDT and CDR2 FYEKMQ (reference sequence). The whole variable domain, remainder taken from reference TRBV13 and TRBJ2-2, is AAGVIQSPRHLIKEKRETATLKCYPIPRHDTVYWYQQGPGQDPQFLISFYEKMQSDKGSIPDRFSAQQFSDYHSELNMSSLELGDSALYFCASSPTSGTNTGELFFGEGSRLTVL.

This chain links TRBV27 with TRBJ2-7; TRBD1 aligns across 9 bases. The CDR3 runs to 13 residues. The trim removed 8 bases at V and 5 bases at J, leaving 7 bases unmatched. Germline V lookup: CDR1 MNHEY, CDR2 SMNVEV (reference sequence). The CDR3 region is CASVGTGLHEQYF. CDR3 sequence (DNA): TGTGCCAGCGTAGGGACAGGGCTCCACGAGCAGTACTTC.

This rearrangement joins TRBV19 to TRBJ1-2; D remains unclear. The V gene lost 6 bases and the J gene lost 4 bases, with 15 bases spanning the gap. Germline V gene data show CDR1 as LNHDA and CDR2 as SQIVND (reference sequence). CDR3 length equals 14 residues. The CDR3 sequence: CASRGRGRIYGYTF. The CDR3 DNA follows: TGTGCCAGTAGGGGTCGGGGTAGGATCTATGGCTACACCTTC.

In DNA form, the CDR3 reads TGTGCCAGCAGGAAAAACCCGACAGTGAACACTGAAGCTTTCTTT. This encodes CASRKNPTVNTEAFF. The V and J genes are TRBV6-1 and TRBJ1-1; a weak D match, TRBD1 (5 bases). Germline V gene lookup returns CDR1 MNHNS and CDR2 SASEGT. The CDR3 runs to 15 residues. Trimming removed 6 bases from V and 0 bases from J, with 14 bases in between.

The chain joins TRBV4-2 to TRBJ1-1, with 7 bases lining up with TRBD1. CDR1 and CDR2 from the germline V gene are LGHNA and YNFKEQ. This CDR3 has 16 amino acids. V lost 4 bases to trimming and J lost 0 bases; unmatched junction nucleotides: 8. CDR3 sequence (DNA): TGTGCCAGCAGCCCAGGGACAGTGACTTTGAACACTGAAGCTTTCTTT. Protein sequence: CASSPGTVTLNTEAFF.

The V call is TRBV11-2, the J call TRBJ2-3; 7 nucleotides align to TRBD2. The trim removed 5 bases at V and 2 bases at J, leaving 4 bases unmatched. This CDR3 has 14 amino acids. Germline CDR1 is SGHAT and CDR2 is FQNNGV. The CDR3 sequence is CASSRSGPTDTQYF. CDR3 DNA sequence: TGTGCCAGCAGCCGTAGCGGGCCCACAGATACGCAGTATTTT.

The chain recombines TRBV30 with TRBJ2-5, with unresolved D. Germline CDR1 reads GTSNPN; CDR2 reads SVGIG (reference sequence). CDR3 length: 11 amino acids. The ends were cut back, 5 bases at V and 5 bases at J, with 9 bases in the middle. CDR3 DNA: TGTGCCTGGGGTTCGAGTGAGACCCAGTACTTC. It translates to CAWGSSETQYF. Filled out from reference TRBV30 and TRBJ2-5, the complete variable domain reads SQTIHQWPATLVQPVGSPLSLECTVEGTSNPNLYWYRQAAGRGLQLLFYSVGIGQISSEVPQNLSASRPQDRQFILSSKKLLLSDSGFYLCAWGSSETQYFGPGTRLLVL.

The V and J genes are TRBV9 and TRBJ1-4; no definite D call. CDR1 is SGDLS, CDR2 YYNGEE, per germline. The V end lost 2 bases, the J end lost 2 bases, and 7 bases lay between the germline ends. The CDR3 sequence is 14 residues long. CDR3 in DNA: TGTGCCAGCAGCGTTGGGCCGACTAATGAAAAACTGTTTTTT. This translates into CASSVGPTNEKLFF. The variable domain in full, completed from reference TRBV9 and TRBJ1-4, reads DSGVTQTPKHLITATGQRVTLRCSPRSGDLSVYWYQQSLDQGLQFLIQYYNGEERAKGNILERFSAQQFPDLHSELNLSSLELGDSALYFCASSVGPTNEKLFFGSGTQLSVL.

V and J are TRBV5-1 and TRBJ2-1; D unresolved. CDR1 and CDR2 (germline): SGHRS, YFSETQ. The CDR3 covers 14 residues. V lost 5 bases and J 8 bases, leaving 17 bases between the germline ends. Here the CDR3 reads CASRSTNRVDEQFF. The CDR3 coding sequence is TGCGCCAGCAGGAGTACTAATCGTGTCGATGAGCAGTTCTTC.

The chain uses TRBV28 and TRBJ1-3, with D possibly being TRBD1 (5 bases). V lost 3 bases and J 0 bases, leaving 9 bases between the germline ends. The CDR3 loop spans 15 amino acids. Germline lookup yields CDR1 MDHEN and CDR2 SYDVKM. The CDR3 sequence is CASSFPGLSGNTIYF. CDR3 in DNA: TGTGCCAGCAGTTTTCCGGGACTCTCTGGAAACACCATATATTTT. The full variable domain, its missing parts supplied by reference TRBV28 and TRBJ1-3, is DVKVTQSSRYLVKRTGEKVFLECVQDMDHENMFWYRQDPGLGLRLIYFSYDVKMKEKGDIPEGYSVSREKKERFSLILESASTNQTSMYLCASSFPGLSGNTIYFGEGSWLTVV.

This clone was observed a single time. The J gene is TRBJ1-3, the V gene TRBV29-1; a possible D gene is TRBD1 (5 bases). This CDR3 has 15 residues. Trimming left V 4 bases short and J 2 bases short, with 15 bases between. Germline V gives CDR1 SQVTM, CDR2 ANQGSEA. The CDR3: CSVVGGIGTGNTIYF. CDR3 nucleotide sequence: TGCAGCGTTGTCGGGGGGATTGGCACTGGAAACACCATATATTTT.

This chain joins TRBV30 and TRBJ1-2, with TRBD1 matching over 8 bases. This CDR3 has 15 amino acids. Trimming took 3 bases from V and 4 from J; bases not matched to a gene: 10. CDR1 and CDR2 (germline): GTSNPN, SVGIG (reference sequence). The CDR3 is CAWRLADREGYGYTF. The DNA for the CDR3 is TGTGCCTGGAGGCTCGCGGACAGGGAAGGCTATGGCTACACCTTC.

This clone has at least ten counts. The chain links TRBV11-2 to TRBJ1-1; D call uncertain. The CDR3 is 14 residues long. In germline, CDR1 is SGHAT, CDR2 FQNNGV. V lost 3 bases to trimming and J lost 1 base, with 9 bases between them. CDR3 nucleotide sequence: TGTGCCAGCAGCTTCCTTCGACAGAACACTGAAGCTTTCTTT. It codes for CASSFLRQNTEAFF.

The chain uses TRBV12-5 and TRBJ1-5, with D perhaps matching TRBD1 (6 bases). CDR3 size: 14 residues. Germline V gene sequence: CDR1 LGHNT, CDR2 FRNRAP. V was clipped by 6 bases and J by 2 bases, with 11 bases between them. The CDR3 DNA follows: TGTGCTAGTGGCCAAGGGGGAGGCAATCAGCCCCAGCATTTT. Protein: CASGQGGGNQPQHF.

The chain couples TRBV10-3 to TRBJ2-3; 11 bases match TRBD2. This CDR3 comprises 15 residues. The V gene end was trimmed by 2 bases and the J gene end by 5 bases; junction bases not matched to a gene: 3. The germline V gene has CDR1 ENHRY and CDR2 SYGVKD. The CDR3 here is CAISEGLAGGDTQYF. CDR3 DNA sequence: TGTGCCATCAGTGAGGGGCTAGCGGGAGGAGATACGCAGTATTTT.

The chain employs TRBV28 and TRBJ2-7, with D possibly matching TRBD1 (6 bases). Trimming removed 6 bases from V and 4 bases from J, with 19 bases in between. This CDR3 spans 15 amino acids. Germline V gene sequence: CDR1 MDHEN, CDR2 SYDVKM. CDR3 DNA: TGTGCCAGCAGCCTTTCCGAGGGGGAAGGATACGAGCAGTACTTC. Protein product: CASSLSEGEGYEQYF. Using reference TRBV28 and TRBJ2-7 for the parts outside the CDR3, the full variable domain is DVKVTQSSRYLVKRTGEKVFLECVQDMDHENMFWYRQDPGLGLRLIYFSYDVKMKEKGDIPEGYSVSREKKERFSLILESASTNQTSMYLCASSLSEGEGYEQYFGPGTRLTVT.

This chain links TRBV9 with TRBJ2-1; 9 bases line up with TRBD2. Unmatched junction bases numbered 10, after V lost 6 bases and J lost 9 bases. The CDR3 extends over 14 amino acids. The germline V gene has CDR1 SGDLS and CDR2 YYNGEE. The CDR3 DNA follows: TGTGCCAGCAACCCTATAGCGGGAGTCAGTGAGCAGTTCTTC. It translates to CASNPIAGVSEQFF.

This chain uses TRBV7-6 with TRBJ2-7; D possibly corresponds to TRBD2 (7 bases). Trimming pared 5 bases from V and 2 bases from J, leaving 16 bases between. CDR1 and CDR2 (germline): SGHVS, FNYEAQ. This CDR3 region has 15 residues. CDR3: CASSPHGGGPYEQYF. The CDR3 DNA reads TGTGCCAGCAGCCCGCATGGGGGGGGCCCCTACGAGCAGTACTTC.

The chain uses TRBV10-1 and TRBJ1-1, with 10 bases aligning to TRBD1. This CDR3 has 19 residues. V trimming: 3 bases; J trimming: 3 bases; junction bases outside the gene matches: 16. The germline gives CDR1 WNHNN, CDR2 SYGVQD (reference sequence). The CDR3 coding sequence is TGCGCCAGCAGTGATCTATGGACAGGGGGTAAGGGATTGGACACTGAAGCTTTCTTT. Translated, it gives CASSDLWTGGKGLDTEAFF.

This chain connects TRBV7-8 to TRBJ2-7, with TRBD2 matching 10 bases. V was pared by 5 bases and J by 7 bases, with 11 bases of the junction left unmatched. Germline V CDR1 and CDR2: SGHVS, FQNEAQ. The CDR3 has 15 residues. CDR3 nucleotide sequence: TGTGCCAGCAGCGGAGCTAGCGGGAGATTAAGGGAGCAGTACTTC. This translates into CASSGASGRLREQYF.

The V gene is TRBV19, the J gene TRBJ2-1; perhaps TRBD1 as D (6 bases). V lost 3 bases to trimming and J lost 4 bases, with 7 bases between them. Germline CDR1 is LNHDA and CDR2 is SQIVND (reference sequence). This CDR3 contains 13 residues. The CDR3 DNA reads TGTGCCAGTAGTATCGACAGGTACAATGAGCAGTTCTTC. This encodes CASSIDRYNEQFF.

V is TRBV28 and J is TRBJ2-2; D is unclear. V lost 2 bases to trimming and J lost 1 base, with 5 bases between them. CDR3 length: 14 amino acids. Germline V gives CDR1 MDHEN, CDR2 SYDVKM. Written as DNA, the CDR3 is TGTGCCAGCAGTTTACTCTTGAACACCGGGGAGCTGTTTTTT. Translated: CASSLLLNTGELFF.

The chain is built from TRBV2 and TRBJ2-2; D is ambiguous. Trimming left V 8 bases short and J 6 bases short, with 13 bases between. The CDR3 is 13 residues long. Looked up from germline, CDR1 is SNHLY and CDR2 is FYNNEI. The CDR3 protein is CASLEEVSGELFF. The CDR3 DNA follows: TGTGCCAGCCTCGAAGAGGTTTCCGGGGAGCTGTTTTTT.

The V gene is TRBV6-1, the J gene TRBJ2-7; tentatively, D is TRBD2 (8 bases). Germline V gene sequence: CDR1 MNHNS, CDR2 SASEGT. This CDR3 region has 14 residues. Trimming stripped 10 bases from V and 6 bases from J, with 22 bases between. CDR3 nucleotide sequence: TGTGCCACCGAGGGGGCGGGAGGCCGAGGCGAGCAGTACTTC. Protein sequence: CATEGAGGRGEQYF.

The chain uses TRBV28 and TRBJ2-7; 11 bases map to TRBD1. Unmatched junction bases numbered 0, after V lost 4 bases and J lost 4 bases. The CDR3 loop spans 13 amino acids. Germline values: CDR1 MDHEN, CDR2 SYDVKM. In nucleotides, the CDR3 is TGTGCCAGCAGTTGGGACAGGGGGTACGAGCAGTACTTC. This sequence encodes CASSWDRGYEQYF.

The chain links TRBV4-2 to TRBJ2-3, with D perhaps matching TRBD2 (5 bases). V gave up 0 bases and J gave up 1 base, with 11 bases separating them. The germline V gene encodes CDR1 LGHNA and CDR2 YNFKEQ. The CDR3 has 16 residues. CDR3 amino acids: CASSQDPDWGTDTQYF. In DNA form, the CDR3 reads TGTGCCAGCAGCCAAGATCCGGACTGGGGCACAGATACGCAGTATTTT.